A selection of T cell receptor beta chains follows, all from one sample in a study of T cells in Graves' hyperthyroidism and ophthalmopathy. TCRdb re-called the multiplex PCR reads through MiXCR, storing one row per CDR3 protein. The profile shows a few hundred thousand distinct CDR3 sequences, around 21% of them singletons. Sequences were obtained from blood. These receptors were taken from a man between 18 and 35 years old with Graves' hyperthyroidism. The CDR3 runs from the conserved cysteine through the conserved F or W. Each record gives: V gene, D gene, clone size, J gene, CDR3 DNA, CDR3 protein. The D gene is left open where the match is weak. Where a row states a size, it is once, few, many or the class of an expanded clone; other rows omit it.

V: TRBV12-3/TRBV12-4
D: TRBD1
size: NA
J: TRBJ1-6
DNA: TGTGCCAGCAGCCCGACAGGGGCAAATAATTCACCCCTCCACTTT
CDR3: CASSPTGANNSPLHF

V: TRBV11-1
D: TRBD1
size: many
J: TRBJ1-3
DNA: TGTGCCAGCAGCGCCCGACAGGGGGCTTTCGGAAACACCATATATTTT
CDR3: CASSARQGAFGNTIYF

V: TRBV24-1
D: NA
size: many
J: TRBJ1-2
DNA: TGTGCCACCAGTGGCGACGATGGCTACACCTTC
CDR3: CATSGDDGYTF

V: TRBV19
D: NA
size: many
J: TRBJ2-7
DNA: TGTGCCAGTAGTACAACAGGAAGAGGCTACGAGCAGTACTTC
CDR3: CASSTTGRGYEQYF

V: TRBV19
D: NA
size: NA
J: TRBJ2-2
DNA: TGTGCCAGTAGTATAGTTGAGAACACCGGGGAGCTGTTTTTT
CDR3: CASSIVENTGELFF

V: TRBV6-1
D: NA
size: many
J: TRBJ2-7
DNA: TGTGCCAGCAGTGAAATGGGGACTGTTTTCGAGCAGTACTTC
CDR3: CASSEMGTVFEQYF

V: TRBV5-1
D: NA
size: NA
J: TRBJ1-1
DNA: TGCGCCAGCAGTAACGCTAACACTGAAGCTTGCTTT
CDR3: CASSNANTEACF

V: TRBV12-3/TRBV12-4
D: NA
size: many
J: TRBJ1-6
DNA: TGTGCCAGCAGTTTAAACCGGGCCTCACCCCTCCACTTT
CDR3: CASSLNRASPLHF

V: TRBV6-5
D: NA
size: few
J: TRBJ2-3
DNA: TGTGCCAGCAGTTACTCGATCACAGATACGCAGTATTTT
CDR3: CASSYSITDTQYF

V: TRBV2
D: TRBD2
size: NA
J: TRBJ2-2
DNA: TGTGCCAGCAGTCTAGCGGGGGCCGGGACCGGGGAGCTGTTTTTT
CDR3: CASSLAGAGTGELFF

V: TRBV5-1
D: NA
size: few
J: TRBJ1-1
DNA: TGCGCCAGCAGCCGGGGTAGGGAAACTGAAGCTTTCTTT
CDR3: CASSRGRETEAFF

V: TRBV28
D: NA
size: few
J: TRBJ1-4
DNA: TGTGCCAGCAGTCCTCGTCCCGAGGATGAAAAACTGTTTTTT
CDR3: CASSPRPEDEKLFF

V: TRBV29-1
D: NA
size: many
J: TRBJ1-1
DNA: TGCAGCGTTGGCTGGGGGTCCACTGAAGCTTTCTTT
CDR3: CSVGWGSTEAFF